This TCR beta chain was recorded in a study of a mutant IDH1 vaccine in newly diagnosed glioma. Profiling relied on immunoSEQ multiplex PCR, and the TCRdb table lists in-frame clones only, not all of them. The sample records 35,000 to 50,000 clones, approximately 89% being singletons. Time point defined: week 23, last vaccination. Mutant IDH1 20-mer peptide, at 300 ug, made up each vaccine dose, with topical imiquimod. Newly diagnosed WHO grade 3 or 4 IDH1-mutant, ATRX-lost astrocytomas were identified in the donors. The CDR3 sequence is 17 residues long. The germline gives CDR1 SGHTA, CDR2 FQGNSA. V gave up 0 bases and J gave up 5 bases, with 20 bases separating them. Points on this clone: The antigen is unknown.

The sequences come from PBMCs, collected from a glioma patient whose treatment included an IDH1 peptide vaccine. The chain links TRBV7-2 to TRBJ2-7; TRBD1 is a possible D gene (6 bases). The receptor comes from a man aged 50-60 years with glioma. Here the CDR3 DNA reads TGTGCCAGCAGCTTAGCCCCAATGCGCAGGGGACAAAACGAGCAGTACTTC. It codes for CASSLAPMRRGQNEQYF.